These 16 T cell receptor beta chains were sequenced from one sample in a study of cytotoxic CD8 clonotypes in ibrutinib-treated CLL. The method was immunoSEQ multiplex PCR; TCRdb's version includes in-frame clones alone and lacks a portion of them. In the table there are 130,000 or so clones, around three quarters of which are singletons. Sequenced here: PBMCs, sampled after 12 months of ibrutinib treatment. Source of these receptors: a human donor with chronic lymphocytic leukemia.

This clone showed up just a few times. The chain couples TRBV6-5 to TRBJ1-5; TRBD1 matches at 8 bases. Trimming removed 5 bases from V and 14 bases from J; junction bases left unmatched: 8. Germline CDR1 is MNHEY and CDR2 is SVGAGI. The CDR3 runs 12 residues. The CDR3 region has the DNA TGTGCCAGCAGTAACCCCCCGGGACAGGAGCATTTT. Its protein is CASSNPPGQEHF.

The chain has TRBV19 and TRBJ1-1; no definite D call. Trimming removed 7 bases from V and 6 bases from J, with 15 bases in between. In germline, CDR1 is LNHDA, CDR2 SQIVND (reference sequence). The CDR3 spans 13 residues. The CDR3 DNA reads as TGTGCCAGTACAGAGGAGATCGGCGCTGAAGCTTTCTTT. It translates to CASTEEIGAEAFF.

In the case of this clone: The junction departs from the called germline gene at one end, perhaps through a read error. The chain uses TRBV7-3 and TRBJ2-5, with TRBD1 as a possible D gene (6 bases). The germline gives CDR1 SGHTA, CDR2 FQGTGA. The CDR3 has 15 residues. CDR3 in amino acids: CASSPEDSPRETQYF. The CDR3 DNA reads TGCGCCAGCAGCCCAGAGGACAGCCCACGGGAGACCCAGTACTTC. Using reference TRBV7-3 and TRBJ2-5 for the parts outside the CDR3, the full variable domain is GAGVSQTPSNKVTEKGKYVELRCDPISGHTALYWYRQSLGQGPEFLIYFQGTGAADDSGLPNDRFFAVRPEGSVSTLKIQRTERGDSAVYLCASSPEDSPRETQYFGPGTRLLVL.

The V and J genes are TRBV5-1 and TRBJ1-1, with D perhaps TRBD1 (5 bases). V was shortened by 0 bases and J by 11 bases, with 11 bases between the two germline ends. The CDR3 is 12 amino acids. CDR1 is SGHRS and CDR2 is YFSETQ in the germline V gene. The CDR3 coding sequence is TGCGCCAGCAGCTTGGATGGACAATCGGCTTTCTTT. This codes for CASSLDGQSAFF.

This clone appeared a few times. The CDR3 loop reads CATSRDRLEGKLGQETQYF. In nucleotides, the CDR3 is TGTGCCACCAGCAGAGATCGTCTAGAGGGTAAATTAGGCCAAGAGACCCAGTACTTC. V is TRBV15 and J is TRBJ2-5; tentative D call: TRBD2 (5 bases). This CDR3 has 19 amino acids. The V and J ends lost 0 bases and 1 base respectively, with 21 bases between them. Germline CDR1 is LNHNV and CDR2 is YYDKDF (reference sequence).

The V gene is TRBV4-2, the J gene TRBJ1-3, with D possibly TRBD1 on 5 matching bases. The length of the CDR3 is 15 residues. Germline lookup yields CDR1 LGHNA and CDR2 YNFKEQ. Deletions cut 3 bases from V and 4 bases from J, with 13 bases between. The CDR3 DNA reads TGTGCCAGCAGCCAGGGAGGGGCGCCCGGAAACACCATATATTTT. Amino acids: CASSQGGAPGNTIYF.

Ten or more counts support this clone. The rearrangement links TRBV27 to TRBJ2-5, with D possibly TRBD1 on 5 matching bases. The CDR3 totals 13 residues. Germline CDR1 reads MNHEY; CDR2 reads SMNVEV (reference sequence). V was trimmed by 3 bases and J by 3 bases, leaving 8 bases between them. CDR3 coding DNA: TGTGCCAGCAGTTTCTCAGGGAAAGAGACCCAGTACTTC. Translated: CASSFSGKETQYF.

The chain has TRBV9 and TRBJ1-1; the D is unclear. The V end lost 3 bases, the J end lost 10 bases, and 7 bases lay between the germline ends. This CDR3 has 10 residues. CDR1 and CDR2 from the germline V gene are SGDLS and YYNGEE. CDR3 nucleotides: TGTGCCAGCAGCGGTGAAAGAGCTTTCTTT. Amino acid sequence: CASSGERAFF.

V is TRBV6-5 and J is TRBJ2-1; D gene uncertain. This CDR3 contains 11 residues. Trimming removed 5 bases at V and 8 bases at J, with 7 bases between. Germline-derived CDR1 and CDR2 are MNHEY and SVGAGI. CDR3 sequence reads: CASSKWDEQFF. The CDR3 coding sequence is TGTGCCAGCAGTAAGTGGGATGAGCAGTTCTTC.

CDR3 DNA sequence: TGTGCCAGCAGGGCCGGCGGCCAAAACACAGATACGCAGTATTTT. Amino acids: CASRAGGQNTDTQYF. The rearrangement uses TRBV2 and TRBJ2-3; unclear D gene. Germline V gene data show CDR1 as SNHLY and CDR2 as FYNNEI. The CDR3 loop spans 15 amino acids. V was cut by 6 bases and J by 2 bases, with 15 bases left in between.

J is TRBJ1-5 and V is TRBV28; 7 nucleotides align to TRBD1. The CDR3 consists of 16 residues. V lost 5 bases and J lost 4; bases outside the gene matches: 11. Germline V CDR1 and CDR2: MDHEN, SYDVKM. Here the CDR3 DNA reads TGTGCCAGCAGTAACTCCAAGACAGGGCGAAATCAGCCCCAGCATTTT. Protein product: CASSNSKTGRNQPQHF.

This clone has only one observation. Written as DNA, the CDR3 is TGCAGCGTTGCCATATCTGAAAACACCGGGGAGCTGTTTTTT. Residues: CSVAISENTGELFF. The V and J genes are TRBV29-1 and TRBJ2-2; unclear D gene. Trimming took off 4 bases at V and 2 bases at J, with 11 bases between the two ends. This CDR3 contains 14 residues. CDR1 and CDR2 from the germline V gene are SQVTM and ANQGSEA.

The rearrangement joins TRBV7-2 to TRBJ1-6, with 7 nucleotides matching TRBD1. Trimming removed 5 bases from V and 5 bases from J; junction bases left unmatched: 6. The germline V gene encodes CDR1 SGHTA and CDR2 FQGNSA. This CDR3 region has 15 residues. CDR3 protein: CASSTRQGHNSPLHF. CDR3 nucleotides: TGTGCCAGCAGCACCAGACAGGGTCATAATTCACCCCTCCACTTT.

V gene TRBV27 combines with J gene TRBJ1-6, with 12 bases lining up with TRBD1. J was trimmed by 5 bases and V by 8 bases; bases with no gene match: 7. The germline CDR1 and CDR2 sequences are MNHEY and SMNVEV (reference sequence). The CDR3 totals 16 residues. The CDR3 bases are TGTGCCAGCGGAGAGGGACAGGGGGCGGATAATTCACCCCTCCACTTT. Amino acid sequence: CASGEGQGADNSPLHF.

This rearrangement joins TRBV19 to TRBJ2-1; no clear D gene. CDR1 LNHDA and CDR2 SQIVND come from the germline V gene (reference sequence). The CDR3 is 14 residues long. V lost 1 base to trimming and J lost 5 bases, with 9 bases between them. The CDR3, as DNA: TGTGCCAGTAGTATAGCCCGACCCGACAATGAGCAGTTCTTC. It yields the protein CASSIARPDNEQFF.

This chain links TRBV2 with TRBJ1-1, with D uncertain. This CDR3 contains 13 residues. With 8 bases removed from V and 0 bases from J, the gap between germline ends came to 10 bases. Germline V gene sequence: CDR1 SNHLY, CDR2 FYNNEI. The CDR3 sequence is CASRFSMNTEAFF. The CDR3 DNA is TGTGCCAGCCGGTTTTCGATGAACACTGAAGCTTTCTTT.